The 28 T cell receptor beta chains below come from one sample, sequenced in a study of PD-1 blockade in classical Hodgkin lymphoma. Assay: immunoSEQ multiplex PCR; the TCRdb copy retains only in-frame clones and omits some. The sample lists 15,000 to 20,000 clones, about four fifths occurring once. The sample's time point: newly diagnosed, previously untreated cHL patient sample. Using magnetic negative selection, the CD4+ T cells were separated out of thawed PBMCs. The source material was CD4+ T cells from blood. The receptors were gathered from a human donor with classical Hodgkin lymphoma.

This chain connects TRBV5-6 to TRBJ2-3; 7 bases match TRBD2. This CDR3 spans 18 amino acids. Per the germline V gene, CDR1 is SGHDT and CDR2 is YYEEEE. After removal of 0 bases from V and 3 bases from J, the junction contained 13 bases not matched to a gene. The CDR3 protein is CASSLGGLSGVFTDTQYF. Here the CDR3 DNA reads TGTGCCAGCAGCTTGGGAGGGTTAAGCGGGGTATTTACAGATACGCAGTATTTT.

The chain carries TRBV5-1 and TRBJ2-7; possible D gene TRBD2, 5 bases. Trimming took off 4 bases at V and 3 bases at J, with 17 bases between the two ends. This CDR3 region has 15 residues. Germline assignment: CDR1 SGHRS and CDR2 YFSETQ. The CDR3 region has the DNA TGCGCCAGCAGCATTGCCGGGAACCACGGCTACGAGCAGTACTTC. It codes for CASSIAGNHGYEQYF.

The chain's CDR3 is CASSFRGTNEQFF. CDR3 DNA: TGTGCCAGCAGCTTTCGCGGGACGAATGAGCAGTTCTTC. The chain recombines TRBV5-6 with TRBJ2-1; tentatively, D is TRBD2 (6 bases). This CDR3 is 13 amino acids long. CDR1 and CDR2 from the germline V gene are SGHDT and YYEEEE. Trimming pared 2 bases from V and 7 bases from J, leaving 10 bases between.

This sequence joins TRBV25-1 and TRBJ2-6; TRBD2 agrees at 7 bases. Germline CDR1 reads MGHDK; CDR2 reads SYGVNS. The CDR3 loop spans 17 amino acids. V was clipped by 7 bases and J by 0 bases; unmatched bases: 9. The CDR3 nucleotides read TGTGCCAGCACCTTATCGGGGGGTATCTCTGGGGCCAACGTCCTGACTTTC. The encoded protein is CASTLSGGISGANVLTF.

V gene TRBV29-1 combines with J gene TRBJ2-1; 13 bases are shared with TRBD2. CDR3 length equals 20 residues. The V gene's germline CDR1 is SQVTM and CDR2 ANQGSEA. Germline trimming cut 5 bases from V and 6 bases from J; bases unmatched to any gene: 22. In nucleotides, the CDR3 is TGCAGCGTTAGGGTAAGGGGACAATGGACTAGCGGGAGTATTTTCAATGAGCAGTTCTTC. This encodes CSVRVRGQWTSGSIFNEQFF.

This chain connects TRBV29-1 to TRBJ2-3; the D call may be TRBD1 or TRBD2 (5 bases each). Germline loops: CDR1 SQVTM, CDR2 ANQGSEA. This CDR3 is built from 13 residues. The V end lost 6 bases, the J end lost 2 bases, and 12 bases lay between the germline ends. The CDR3 coding sequence is TGCAGCGTGGGGGTGAGGCTCACAGATACGCAGTATTTT. Its protein is CSVGVRLTDTQYF.

The chain has TRBV19 and TRBJ1-1; possibly TRBD1 for D (6 bases). The CDR3 is made up of 15 amino acids. The V and J ends lost 9 bases and 1 base respectively, with 18 bases between them. Germline loops: CDR1 LNHDA, CDR2 SQIVND (reference sequence). Written as DNA, the CDR3 is TGTGCCAGATTACCTTCAGGGGTGGGGAACACTGAAGCTTTCTTT. It is translated as CARLPSGVGNTEAFF.

The CDR3 region is CASSAPVGPGGLNQPQHF. The CDR3 DNA sequence: TGTGCCAGCAGCGCCCCCGTGGGGCCAGGGGGCCTAAATCAGCCCCAGCATTTT. J is TRBJ1-5 and V is TRBV7-8; 8 bases line up with TRBD1. Germline V gene lookup returns CDR1 SGHVS and CDR2 FQNEAQ. The CDR3 loop spans 18 amino acids. With 5 bases clipped from V and 4 bases from J, the junction kept 16 bases outside the gene matches.

The chain links TRBV5-1 to TRBJ2-5; TRBD1 matches at 7 bases. The CDR3 contains 15 residues. Germline CDR1 reads SGHRS; CDR2 reads YFSETQ. V gave up 4 bases and J gave up 2 bases; unmatched junction bases: 8. The CDR3 nucleotides read TGCGCCAGCAGCCACGCCGGGACAGTGCAAGAGACCCAGTACTTC. Translation: CASSHAGTVQETQYF.

The V and J genes are TRBV27 and TRBJ2-7; TRBD2 aligns across 11 bases. V lost 6 bases to trimming and J lost 3 bases; unmatched junction nucleotides: 4. The CDR3 is 14 amino acids. The germline gives CDR1 MNHEY, CDR2 SMNVEV (reference sequence). The CDR3 loop is CASRPTSGIYEQYF. For the CDR3, the DNA is TGTGCCAGCAGGCCGACTAGCGGGATCTACGAGCAGTACTTC.

The rearrangement uses TRBV28 and TRBJ1-5, with D unresolved. The germline gives CDR1 MDHEN, CDR2 SYDVKM. The CDR3 sequence is 17 residues long. Deletions cut 4 bases from V and 6 bases from J, with 22 bases between. CDR3 region: CASSSSDAGAFGQPQHF. CDR3 in DNA: TGTGCCAGCAGTTCCTCGGACGCCGGTGCTTTTGGTCAGCCCCAGCATTTT.

V usage is TRBV7-2 and J usage is TRBJ2-5; D not certain. Germline CDR1 is SGHTA and CDR2 is FQGNSA. V gave up 2 bases and J gave up 0 bases, with 7 bases separating them. This CDR3 is 14 amino acids long. The CDR3 coding sequence is TGTGCCAGCAGCTTACAGAGGTACCAAGAGACCCAGTACTTC. This gives the protein CASSLQRYQETQYF. Together with reference TRBV7-2 and TRBJ2-5, the CDR3 gives the full variable domain: GAGVSQSPSNKVTEKGKDVELRCDPISGHTALYWYRQSLGQGLEFLIYFQGNSAPDKSGLPSDRFSAERTGGSVSTLTIQRTQQEDSAVYLCASSLQRYQETQYFGPGTRLLVL.

V usage is TRBV6-5 and J usage is TRBJ1-1; no clear D. CDR1 and CDR2 from the germline V gene are MNHEY and SVGAGI. V was shortened by 5 bases and J by 1 base, with 11 bases between the two germline ends. This CDR3 comprises 14 residues. Written as DNA, the CDR3 is TGTGCCAGCAGTCTGGACCGGTGGAACACTGAAGCTTTCTTT. This encodes CASSLDRWNTEAFF.

The chain uses TRBV9 and TRBJ2-7; 8 positions match TRBD1. The CDR3 consists of 15 residues. The junction had 7 bases not matched to a gene; V was cut back by 2 bases and J by 3 bases. Germline V CDR1 and CDR2: SGDLS, YYNGEE. The CDR3 DNA is TGTGCCAGCAGCGTTGGGCAGGGGGCCTTCTACGAGCAGTACTTC. It is translated as CASSVGQGAFYEQYF.

This rearrangement joins TRBV2 to TRBJ2-5; 7 nucleotides line up with TRBD1. The CDR3 runs to 14 residues. J was trimmed by 11 bases and V by 5 bases; bases with no gene match: 14. Looked up from germline, CDR1 is SNHLY and CDR2 is FYNNEI. The CDR3 DNA is TGTGCCAGCAGTCAACAGGGGCCCGAAGGAGAGCAGTACTTC. The encoded protein is CASSQQGPEGEQYF. The whole variable domain, filled in from reference TRBV2 and TRBJ2-5, reads EPEVTQTPSHQVTQMGQEVILRCVPISNHLYFYWYRQILGQKVEFLVSFYNNEISEKSEIFDDQFSVERPDGSNFTLKIRSTKLEDSAMYFCASSQQGPEGEQYFGPGTRLLVL.

This sequence joins TRBV19 and TRBJ2-2; 9 bases fit TRBD2. From germline, CDR1 is LNHDA and CDR2 SQIVND (reference sequence). This CDR3 region has 15 residues. V lost 6 bases, J lost 6 bases, and 8 bases stayed unmatched. CDR3 region: CASRSSGTSSGELFF. The CDR3, as DNA: TGTGCCAGTAGGAGTAGCGGGACTAGCTCCGGGGAGCTGTTTTTT.

The chain uses TRBV28 and TRBJ1-1; possible D gene TRBD1, 5 bases. CDR1 is MDHEN, CDR2 SYDVKM, per germline. This CDR3 region has 16 residues. The germline V and J ends were trimmed by 3 bases and 0 bases, with 14 bases remaining between them. The CDR3 reads CASSFGLGGVNTEAFF. The CDR3 bases are TGTGCCAGCAGTTTTGGTCTCGGGGGGGTGAACACTGAAGCTTTCTTT. The full variable domain, in which reference TRBV28 and TRBJ1-1 provide the parts outside the CDR3, is DVKVTQSSRYLVKRTGEKVFLECVQDMDHENMFWYRQDPGLGLRLIYFSYDVKMKEKGDIPEGYSVSREKKERFSLILESASTNQTSMYLCASSFGLGGVNTEAFFGQGTRLTVV.

The chain carries TRBV5-1 and TRBJ2-1; 8 nucleotides align to TRBD2. This CDR3 has 15 amino acids. V was clipped by 0 bases and J by 5 bases; unmatched bases: 4. In germline, CDR1 is SGHRS, CDR2 YFSETQ. CDR3 region: CASSLGLATDNEQFF. For the CDR3, the DNA is TGCGCCAGCAGCTTGGGACTAGCGACCGACAATGAGCAGTTCTTC.

V usage is TRBV7-2 and J usage is TRBJ2-5; TRBD2 aligns across 11 bases. CDR1 is SGHTA and CDR2 is FQGNSA in the germline V gene. The CDR3 covers 16 residues. The junction had 8 bases not matched to a gene; V was cut back by 1 base and J by 7 bases. The CDR3 spells CASSLVSGRAQGTQYF. The CDR3 coding sequence is TGTGCCAGCAGCTTAGTTAGCGGGAGGGCTCAGGGGACCCAGTACTTC.

CDR3 protein: CASSLASGLQEQYF. CDR3 DNA: TGTGCCAGCAGCTTGGCCTCGGGACTCCAGGAGCAGTACTTC. This chain connects TRBV7-6 to TRBJ2-7; TRBD2 is a possible D gene (6 bases). V was trimmed by 3 bases and J by 7 bases, leaving 16 bases between them. The V gene's germline CDR1 is SGHVS and CDR2 FNYEAQ. The length of the CDR3 is 14 residues.

This rearrangement joins TRBV6-4 to TRBJ2-1; 8 bases are shared with TRBD1. This CDR3 contains 16 residues. Trimming at V came to 6 bases and at J to 6 bases, leaving 13 bases not matched to a gene. From germline, CDR1 is MRHNA and CDR2 SNTAGT. The CDR3 region has the DNA TGTGCCAGCAGCGATCCAACAGGGGGGCTCCCCAATGAGCAGTTCTTC. Amino acids: CASSDPTGGLPNEQFF.

This sequence joins TRBV14 and TRBJ1-3; no reliable D call. This CDR3 spans 13 amino acids. Germline CDR1 and CDR2: SGHDN and FVKESK. V lost 0 bases and J 4 bases, leaving 4 bases between the germline ends. CDR3: CASSQEGGNTIYF. CDR3 bases: TGTGCCAGCAGCCAAGAAGGGGGAAACACCATATATTTT. Full variable domain (rest looked up from reference TRBV14 and TRBJ1-3): EAGVTQFPSHSVIEKGQTVTLRCDPISGHDNLYWYRRVMGKEIKFLLHFVKESKQDESGMPNNRFLAERTGGTYSTLKVQPAELEDSGVYFCASSQEGGNTIYFGEGSWLTVV.

The chain recombines TRBV28 with TRBJ1-4; weak D call: TRBD1 (5 bases). V was clipped by 1 base and J by 7 bases, with 10 bases between them. This CDR3 comprises 14 residues. Germline loops: CDR1 MDHEN, CDR2 SYDVKM. The CDR3 nucleotides read TGTGCCAGCAGTTTATCGGGGCAGGGTGAAAAACTGTTTTTT. Translating it yields CASSLSGQGEKLFF.

The chain uses TRBV6-5 and TRBJ2-2; D gene ambiguous. CDR3 size: 12 residues. The germline V gene encodes CDR1 MNHEY and CDR2 SVGAGI. V gave up 8 bases and J gave up 5 bases, with 9 bases separating them. The chain's CDR3 is CASWALTGELFF. CDR3 sequence (DNA): TGTGCCAGCTGGGCTCTGACCGGGGAGCTGTTTTTT.

This clone occurred a few times. The chain joins TRBV10-1 to TRBJ2-1, with no clear D. The CDR3 is 16 amino acids. V lost 3 bases, J lost 8 bases, and 20 bases lay in between. CDR1 and CDR2 (germline): WNHNN, SYGVQD (reference sequence). DNA for the CDR3: TGCGCCAGCAGTGACTCCCTTTCGCTGGGGATGGATGAGCAGTTCTTC. Protein product: CASSDSLSLGMDEQFF.

The chain joins TRBV28 to TRBJ1-2; D remains unclear. Trimming cost V 7 bases and J 6 bases, with 18 bases left between them. Germline lookup yields CDR1 MDHEN and CDR2 SYDVKM. The CDR3 runs 14 residues. The CDR3 DNA is TGTGCCAGCACTCCAACTGGGGAGTGGGATGGCTACACCTTC. Protein sequence: CASTPTGEWDGYTF.

The chain carries TRBV19 and TRBJ2-1, with 7 bases aligning to TRBD2. J lost 8 bases, V lost 6 bases, and 7 bases had no gene match. CDR1 is LNHDA and CDR2 is SQIVND in the germline V gene (reference sequence). The CDR3 sequence is 13 residues long. CDR3 residues: CASSGRLLDEQFF. DNA of the CDR3: TGTGCCAGTAGCGGGAGGCTCTTGGATGAGCAGTTCTTC.

The rearrangement uses TRBV7-2 and TRBJ2-2, with TRBD1 matching 8 bases. The ends lost 1 base at V and 6 bases at J; junction bases unmatched: 16. This CDR3 spans 19 amino acids. The germline V gene encodes CDR1 SGHTA and CDR2 FQGNSA. Here the CDR3 reads CASSLGLVLGQVSAGELFF. The DNA of the CDR3 is TGTGCCAGCAGCTTAGGGCTTGTGTTGGGACAGGTATCGGCCGGGGAGCTGTTTTTT.